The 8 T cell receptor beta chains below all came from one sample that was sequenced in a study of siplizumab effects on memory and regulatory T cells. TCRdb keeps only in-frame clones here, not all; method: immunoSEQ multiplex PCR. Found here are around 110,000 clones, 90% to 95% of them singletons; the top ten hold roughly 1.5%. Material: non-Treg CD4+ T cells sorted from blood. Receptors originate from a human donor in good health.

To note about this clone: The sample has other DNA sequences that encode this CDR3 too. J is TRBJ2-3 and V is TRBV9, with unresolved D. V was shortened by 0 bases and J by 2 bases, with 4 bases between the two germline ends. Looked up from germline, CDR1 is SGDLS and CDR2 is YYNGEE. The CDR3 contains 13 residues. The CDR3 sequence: CASSVVSTDTQYF. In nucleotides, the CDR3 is TGTGCCAGCAGCGTAGTATCCACAGATACGCAGTATTTT.

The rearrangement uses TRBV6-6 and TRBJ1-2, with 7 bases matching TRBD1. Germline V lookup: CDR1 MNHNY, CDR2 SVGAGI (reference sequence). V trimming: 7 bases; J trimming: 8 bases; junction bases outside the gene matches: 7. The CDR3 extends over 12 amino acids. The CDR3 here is CASIQGGLGYTF. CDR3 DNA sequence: TGTGCCAGCATCCAGGGGGGATTGGGCTACACCTTC.

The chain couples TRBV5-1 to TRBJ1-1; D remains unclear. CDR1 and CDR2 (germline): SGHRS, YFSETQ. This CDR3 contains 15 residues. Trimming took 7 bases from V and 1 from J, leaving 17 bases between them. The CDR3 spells CASGDLAGGNTEAFF. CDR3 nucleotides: TGCGCCAGCGGTGACTTAGCCGGTGGGAACACTGAAGCTTTCTTT. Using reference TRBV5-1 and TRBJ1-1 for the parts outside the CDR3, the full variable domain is KAGVTQTPRYLIKTRGQQVTLSCSPISGHRSVSWYQQTPGQGLQFLFEYFSETQRNKGNFPGRFSGRQFSNSRSEMNVSTLELGDSALYLCASGDLAGGNTEAFFGQGTRLTVV.

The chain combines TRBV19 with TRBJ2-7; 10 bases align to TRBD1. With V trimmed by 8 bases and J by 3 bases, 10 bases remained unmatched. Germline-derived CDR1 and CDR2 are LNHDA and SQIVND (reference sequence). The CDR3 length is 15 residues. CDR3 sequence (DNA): TGTGCCAGTCAACAAACCGGGACAGGGGTCTACGAGCAGTACTTC. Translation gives CASQQTGTGVYEQYF.

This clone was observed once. The CDR3 region is CASSNLRASWNTEAFF. CDR3 DNA: TGTGCCAGCTCAAACCTCCGGGCCTCATGGAACACTGAAGCTTTCTTT. V usage is TRBV18 and J usage is TRBJ1-1, with D hard to call. Trimming shortened V by 5 bases and J by 1 base, and 17 bases separated the two germline ends. From germline, CDR1 is KGHSH and CDR2 LQKENI. The CDR3 has 16 amino acids.

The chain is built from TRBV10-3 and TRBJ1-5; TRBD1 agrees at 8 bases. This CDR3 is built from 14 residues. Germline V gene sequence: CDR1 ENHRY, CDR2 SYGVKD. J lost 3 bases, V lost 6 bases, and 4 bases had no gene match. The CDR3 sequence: CAISETGDNQPQHF. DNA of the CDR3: TGTGCCATCAGCGAGACAGGGGACAATCAGCCCCAGCATTTT.

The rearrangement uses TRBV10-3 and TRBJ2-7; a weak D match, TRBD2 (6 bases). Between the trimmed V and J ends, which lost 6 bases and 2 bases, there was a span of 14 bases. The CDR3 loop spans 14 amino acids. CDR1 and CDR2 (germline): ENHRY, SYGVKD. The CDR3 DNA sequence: TGTGCCATCAGGGGAGGAGGGGCTCCCTACGAGCAGTACTTC. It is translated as CAIRGGGAPYEQYF.

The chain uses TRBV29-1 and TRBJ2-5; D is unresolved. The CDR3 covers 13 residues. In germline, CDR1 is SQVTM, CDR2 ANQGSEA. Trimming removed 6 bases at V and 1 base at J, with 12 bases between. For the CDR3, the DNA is TGCAGCGTCGGACGGCGTGTCCAAGAGACCCAGTACTTC. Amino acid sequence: CSVGRRVQETQYF. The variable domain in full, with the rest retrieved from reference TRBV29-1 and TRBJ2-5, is SAVISQKPSRDICQRGTSLTIQCQVDSQVTMMFWYRQQPGQSLTLIATANQGSEATYESGFVIDKFPISRPNLTFSTLTVSNMSPEDSSIYLCSVGRRVQETQYFGPGTRLLVL.